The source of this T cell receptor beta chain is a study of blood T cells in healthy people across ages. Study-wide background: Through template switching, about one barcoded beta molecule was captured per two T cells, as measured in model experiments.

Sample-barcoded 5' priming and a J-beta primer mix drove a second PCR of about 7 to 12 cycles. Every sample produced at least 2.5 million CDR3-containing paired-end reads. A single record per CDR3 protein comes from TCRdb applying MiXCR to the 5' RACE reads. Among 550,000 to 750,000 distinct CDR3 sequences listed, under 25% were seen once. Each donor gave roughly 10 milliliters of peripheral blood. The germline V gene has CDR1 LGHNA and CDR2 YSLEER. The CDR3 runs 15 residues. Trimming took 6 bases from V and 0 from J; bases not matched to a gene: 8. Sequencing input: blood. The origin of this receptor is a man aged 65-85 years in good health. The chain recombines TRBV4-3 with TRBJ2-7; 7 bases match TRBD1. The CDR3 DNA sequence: TGCGCCAGCAGTCGAAGTTGGGACAGCTCCTACGAGCAGTACTTC. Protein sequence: CASSRSWDSSYEQYF.